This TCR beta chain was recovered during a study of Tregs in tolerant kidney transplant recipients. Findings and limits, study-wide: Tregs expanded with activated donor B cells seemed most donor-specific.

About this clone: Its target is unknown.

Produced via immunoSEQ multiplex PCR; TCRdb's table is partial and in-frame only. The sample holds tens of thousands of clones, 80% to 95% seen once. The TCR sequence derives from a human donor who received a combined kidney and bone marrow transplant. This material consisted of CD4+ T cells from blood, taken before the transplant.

CDR3 protein: CASRPALGYNEQFF. The CDR3 DNA reads as TGTGCCAGTAGGCCAGCACTAGGATACAATGAGCAGTTCTTC. This chain uses TRBV19 with TRBJ2-1, with D possibly TRBD2 on 5 matching bases. The CDR3 contains 14 residues. The V gene lost 6 bases and the J gene lost 4 bases, with 13 bases spanning the gap. Germline V gives CDR1 LNHDA, CDR2 SQIVND (reference sequence).